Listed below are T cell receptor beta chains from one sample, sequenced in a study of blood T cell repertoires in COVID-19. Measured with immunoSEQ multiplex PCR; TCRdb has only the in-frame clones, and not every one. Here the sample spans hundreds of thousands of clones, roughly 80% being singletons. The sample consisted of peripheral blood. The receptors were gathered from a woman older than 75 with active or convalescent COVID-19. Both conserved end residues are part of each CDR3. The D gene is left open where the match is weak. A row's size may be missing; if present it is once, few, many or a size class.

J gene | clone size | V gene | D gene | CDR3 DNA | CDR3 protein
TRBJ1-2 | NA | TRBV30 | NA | TGTGCCTGGAGAAGTACAGGGATTAGTGGCTACACCTTC | CAWRSTGISGYTF
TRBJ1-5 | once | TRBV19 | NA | TGTGCCAGTAGTTGGTCAGATATGAGCAATCAGCCCCAGCATTTT | CASSWSDMSNQPQHF
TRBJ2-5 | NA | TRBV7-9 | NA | TGTGCCAGCGGTAGGGGCGTAGCAAGGCAGTGGGGCCAAGAGACCCAGTACTTC | CASGRGVARQWGQETQYF
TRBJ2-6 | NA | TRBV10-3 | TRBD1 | TGTGCCATCAGTGAGGGGGGACAGTCCTCTGGGGCCAACGTCCTGACTTTC | CAISEGGQSSGANVLTF
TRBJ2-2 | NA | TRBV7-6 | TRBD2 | TGTGCCAGCAGCCCTTGGACTAGCGGGGGGGGCAACACCGGGGAGCTGTTTTTT | CASSPWTSGGGNTGELFF
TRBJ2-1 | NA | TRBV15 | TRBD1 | TGTGCCACCAGCAGAGGTGGGACAGGGGGCAATGAGCAGTTCTTC | CATSRGGTGGNEQFF
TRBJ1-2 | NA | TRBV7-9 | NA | TGTGCCAGCAGCTTAGTCCCACTATCGTCTGGCGGCTACACCTTC | CASSLVPLSSGGYTF
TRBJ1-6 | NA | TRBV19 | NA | TGTGCCAGTAGTATAGGGGGCAGCAATTCACCCCTCCACTTT | CASSIGGSNSPLHF
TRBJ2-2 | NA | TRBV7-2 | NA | TGTGCCAGCAGCCCCACTGGAGGTAGCGTCCCCGGGGAGCTGTTTTTT | CASSPTGGSVPGELFF
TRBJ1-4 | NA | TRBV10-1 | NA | TGCGCCAGCAGTGACGGGGGAACGGGAGAAAAACTGTTTTTT | CASSDGGTGEKLFF
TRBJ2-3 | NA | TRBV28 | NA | TGTGCCAGCAGTTTATTATTGGATACGCAGTATTTT | CASSLLLDTQYF
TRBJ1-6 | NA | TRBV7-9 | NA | TGTGCCAGCAGGGATCAGGGGAACAATTCACCCCTCCACTTT | CASRDQGNNSPLHF
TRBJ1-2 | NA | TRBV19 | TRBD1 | TGTGCCAGTAGTCCGGGGACAGGGGGCGCGGTCTATGGCTACACCTTC | CASSPGTGGAVYGYTF
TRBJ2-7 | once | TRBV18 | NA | TGTGCCAGCTCACTAAGGGCAGGGACTGCCTACGAGCAGTACTTC | CASSLRAGTAYEQYF
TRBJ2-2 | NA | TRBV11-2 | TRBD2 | TGTGCCAGCAGCTCTGTAGCGGGGAGAGGCACCGGGGAGCTGTTTTTT | CASSSVAGRGTGELFF
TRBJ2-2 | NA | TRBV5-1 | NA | TGCGCCAGCAGCTTGATTACGAACACCGGGGAGCTGTTTTTT | CASSLITNTGELFF
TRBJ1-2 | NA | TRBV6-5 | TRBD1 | TGTGCCAGCAGTCCCACAGGGGACTATGGCTACACCTTC | CASSPTGDYGYTF
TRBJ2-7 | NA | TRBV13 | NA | TGTGCCAGCAGCATAGGCAGGGGCGAGCAGTACTTC | CASSIGRGEQYF
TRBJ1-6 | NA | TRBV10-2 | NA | TGCGCCAGCAGTGAGTCGGGGGCTCAGAATTCACCCCTCCACTTT | CASSESGAQNSPLHF
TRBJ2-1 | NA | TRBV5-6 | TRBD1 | TGTGGTGAGGGACAGGGTGGCGATAGCTCCTACAATGAGCAGTTCTTC | CGEGQGGDSSYNEQFF
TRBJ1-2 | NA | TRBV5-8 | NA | TGTGCCAGCAGCATTGACGGAGGACGCTATGGCTACACCTTC | CASSIDGGRYGYTF
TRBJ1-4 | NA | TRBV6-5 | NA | TGTGCCAGCAGGACAGAACTGTATGAAAAACTGTTTTTT | CASRTELYEKLFF
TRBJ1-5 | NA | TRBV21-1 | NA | TGTGCCAGCAGCATTTGTGTAGATAAGCCCCAGCATTTT | CASSICVDKPQHF
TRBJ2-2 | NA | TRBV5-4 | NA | TGTGCCAGCAGCCCGGGACTTCCAGGCTCGGGGAACACCGGGGAGCTGTTTTTT | CASSPGLPGSGNTGELFF
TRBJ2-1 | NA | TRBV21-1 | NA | TGTGCCAGCAACCGACTAGCGGACAAAGATGAGCAGTTCTTC | CASNRLADKDEQFF
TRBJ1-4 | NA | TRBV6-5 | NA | TGTGCCAGCAGTTACCAGAACCCCGCAACTAATGAAAAACTGTTTTTT | CASSYQNPATNEKLFF
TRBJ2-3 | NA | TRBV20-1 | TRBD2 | TGCAGTGCTAGTTCTCCCGGGGGGGACACAGATACGCAGTATTTT | CSASSPGGDTDTQYF
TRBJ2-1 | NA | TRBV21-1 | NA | TGTGCCAGGGGACACACGTGGAGCTCCTACAATGAGCAGTTCTTC | CARGHTWSSYNEQFF
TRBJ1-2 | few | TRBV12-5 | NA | TGTGCTAGTGGTTTGGCCTTGAACTATGGCTACACCTTC | CASGLALNYGYTF
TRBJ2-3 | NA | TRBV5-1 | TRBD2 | TGCGCCAGCAGCTTGGGGGGACTAGCGGGAGGGCTCGCAGATACGCAGTATTTT | CASSLGGLAGGLADTQYF
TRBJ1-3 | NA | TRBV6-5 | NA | TGTGCCAGCAGTTACGGTGCAGGGGTTGGAAACACCATATATTTT | CASSYGAGVGNTIYF
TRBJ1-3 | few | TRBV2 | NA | TGTGCCAGCAGTGACCTCGGTACACGGAGCTCTGGAAACACCATATATTTT | CASSDLGTRSSGNTIYF
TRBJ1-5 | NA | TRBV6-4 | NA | TGTGCCAGCAGTGACTATGGGCAGGATAGCAATCAGCCCCAGCATTTT | CASSDYGQDSNQPQHF
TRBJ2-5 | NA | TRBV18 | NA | TGTGCCAGCTCACCAAGTTTAGCGGAGACCCAGTACTTC | CASSPSLAETQYF
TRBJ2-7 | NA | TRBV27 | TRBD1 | TGTGCCAGCAGATCTCCGGGACAGGGGGCTGAGCAGTACTTC | CASRSPGQGAEQYF
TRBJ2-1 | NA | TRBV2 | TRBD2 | TGTGCCAGCAGCTCTAGCGGGAGTTTTTCCAATGAGCAGTTCTTC | CASSSSGSFSNEQFF
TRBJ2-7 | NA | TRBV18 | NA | TGTGCCAGCTCGCTTAGCTCCTACGAGCAGTACTTC | CASSLSSYEQYF
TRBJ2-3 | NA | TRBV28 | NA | TGTGCCAGCAAAGGGGGGGATAACACAGATACGCAGTATTTT | CASKGGDNTDTQYF
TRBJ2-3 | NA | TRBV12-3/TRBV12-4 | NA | TGTGCCAGCAGTTTCGGAGATACGCAGTATTTT | CASSFGDTQYF
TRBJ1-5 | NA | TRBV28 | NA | TGTGCCAGCTCGGTAGAACAGCCCCAGCATTTT | CASSVEQPQHF
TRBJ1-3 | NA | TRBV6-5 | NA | TGTGCCAGCAATAACAGGGTCGGAAACACCATATATTTT | CASNNRVGNTIYF
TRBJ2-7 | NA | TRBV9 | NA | TGTGCCAGCAGCGTAGGGAGGGGGGGAGACGCCTACGAGCAGTACTTC | CASSVGRGGDAYEQYF
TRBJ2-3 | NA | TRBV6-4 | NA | TGTGCCAGCAGCGCGGAAGCAACAGATACGCAGTATTTT | CASSAEATDTQYF
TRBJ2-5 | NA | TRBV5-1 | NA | TGCGCCAGCAGCTTCCGGGAGACCCAGTACTTC | CASSFRETQYF
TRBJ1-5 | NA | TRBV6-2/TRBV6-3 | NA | TGTGCCAGCAGTTTCAGGGGACAGCCCCAGCATTTT | CASSFRGQPQHF
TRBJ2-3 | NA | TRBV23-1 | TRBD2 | TGCGCCAGCAGTCAAGGGGGACTATCGCAGTATTTT | CASSQGGLSQYF
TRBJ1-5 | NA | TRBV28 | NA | TGTGCCAGCAGTTTAATCGGGGGGCCCCAGGGTCAGCCCCAGCATTTT | CASSLIGGPQGQPQHF